The source of this T cell receptor (beta chain) is a study of shared clonotypes between healthy human individuals. In regard to this clone: What it binds is unknown.

The assay ran at deep level. Sequenced by immunoSEQ multiplex PCR; TCRdb stores in-frame clones only, minus some. The sample holds 2 million to 2.5 million clones, almost 96% seen once. General observations from the study: Clonotypes shared by all four donors outscored non-shared clonotypes in generation probability.

The germline V gene has CDR1 SGDLS and CDR2 YYNGEE. The CDR3 runs 14 residues. With 0 bases removed from V and 2 bases from J, the gap between germline ends came to 6 bases. The receptor's source is a man between 18 and 35 years old in good health. The genes are TRBV9 and TRBJ2-1, with D uncertain. The sequenced sample consisted of naive CD4+ T cells sorted from blood. Described subset: CD45RA+ positively selected. The CDR3 loop is CASSVGWTYNEQFF. Written as DNA, the CDR3 is TGTGCCAGCAGCGTAGGCTGGACCTACAATGAGCAGTTCTTC.